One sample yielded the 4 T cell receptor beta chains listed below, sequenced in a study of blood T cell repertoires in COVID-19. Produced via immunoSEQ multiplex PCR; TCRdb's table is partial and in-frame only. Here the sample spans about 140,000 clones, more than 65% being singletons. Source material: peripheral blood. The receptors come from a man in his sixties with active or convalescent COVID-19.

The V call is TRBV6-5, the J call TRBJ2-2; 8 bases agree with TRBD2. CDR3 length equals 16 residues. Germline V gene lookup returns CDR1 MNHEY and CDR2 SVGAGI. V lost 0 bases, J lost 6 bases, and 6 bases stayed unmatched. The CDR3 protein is CASSYSREGFAGELFF. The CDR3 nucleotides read TGTGCCAGCAGTTACTCACGGGAGGGTTTCGCCGGGGAGCTGTTTTTT.

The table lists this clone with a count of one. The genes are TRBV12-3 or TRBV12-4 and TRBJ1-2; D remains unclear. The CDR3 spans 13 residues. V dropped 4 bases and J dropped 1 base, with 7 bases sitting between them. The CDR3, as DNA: TGTGCCAGCAGTTCCGTAAATAACTATGGCTACACCTTC. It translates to CASSSVNNYGYTF.

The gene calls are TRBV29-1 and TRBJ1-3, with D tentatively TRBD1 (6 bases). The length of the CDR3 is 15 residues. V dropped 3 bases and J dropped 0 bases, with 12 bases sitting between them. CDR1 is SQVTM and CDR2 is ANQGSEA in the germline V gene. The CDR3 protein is CSVEGAQSSGNTIYF. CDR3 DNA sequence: TGCAGCGTTGAGGGGGCACAGAGCTCTGGAAACACCATATATTTT.

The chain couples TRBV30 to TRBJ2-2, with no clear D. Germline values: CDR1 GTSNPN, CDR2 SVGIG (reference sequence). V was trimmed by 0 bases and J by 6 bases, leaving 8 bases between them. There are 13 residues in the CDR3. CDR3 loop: CAWSVIVAGELFF. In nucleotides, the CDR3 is TGTGCCTGGAGTGTGATAGTCGCCGGGGAGCTGTTTTTT.